The 7 T cell receptor beta chains in this list originate from one sample, sequenced in a study of T-cell memory formation after mild COVID-19. Using its own MiXCR run on the 5' RACE reads, TCRdb lists one record per CDR3 protein. The table has 85,000 to 120,000 distinct CDR3 sequences, around 15% seen once. Specimen: PBMCs or a T cell subset sorted from them (not recorded which). These receptor sequences come from an adult woman who had mild COVID-19 (a few samples of this study predate the infection). Cell type and time point are not known.

The genes are TRBV4-1 and TRBJ2-7; 10 positions agree with TRBD2. Germline V gene lookup returns CDR1 MGHRA and CDR2 YSYEKL. Trimming took 3 bases from V and 2 from J; bases not matched to a gene: 4. This CDR3 contains 15 residues. For the CDR3, the DNA is TGCGCCAGCAGCCACCGGACTAGCGGAACCTACGAGCAGTACTTC. Translating gives CASSHRTSGTYEQYF.

The rearrangement links TRBV7-9 to TRBJ2-3; 9 bases agree with TRBD1. V dropped 3 bases and J dropped 6; count of bases not matched to a gene: 7. From germline, CDR1 is SEHNR and CDR2 FQNEAQ (reference sequence). The CDR3 is 15 residues long. The DNA for the CDR3 is TGTGCCAGCAGCTTTGGGACAGGGTCGTCGGATACGCAGTATTTT. Translated: CASSFGTGSSDTQYF.

The chain links TRBV5-1 to TRBJ1-1; D might be TRBD1 (5 bases). V lost 9 bases and J 1 base, leaving 10 bases between the germline ends. The CDR3 consists of 12 residues. CDR1 is SGHRS and CDR2 is YFSETQ in the germline V gene. The CDR3 DNA is TGCGCCACCAAGCAGGGGAACACTGAAGCTTTCTTT. Its protein product is CATKQGNTEAFF.

This clonotype was counted between two and nine times. J is TRBJ1-6 and V is TRBV7-2, with 9 bases aligning to TRBD1. The CDR3 is made up of 17 amino acids. Germline V lookup: CDR1 SGHTA, CDR2 FQGNSA. J was trimmed by 6 bases and V by 1 base; bases with no gene match: 7. The CDR3 sequence: CASSLVRTGVRNSPLHF. CDR3 sequence (DNA): TGTGCCAGCAGCTTAGTGCGGACAGGGGTCCGTAATTCACCCCTCCACTTT.

There are a few counts of this clonotype. The chain has TRBV4-2 and TRBJ2-2; D may be TRBD1 (5 bases). CDR3 length: 18 amino acids. The germline gives CDR1 LGHNA, CDR2 YNFKEQ. Trimming shortened V by 0 bases and J by 4 bases, and 18 bases separated the two germline ends. The CDR3 spells CASSQDRGAMPFTGELFF. The CDR3 nucleotides are TGTGCCAGCAGCCAAGATAGGGGCGCGATGCCCTTCACCGGGGAGCTGTTTTTT.

The rearrangement links TRBV23-1 to TRBJ2-3, with a weak D call TRBD1 (5 bases). TRBV23-1 is an ORF, and what it does is uncertain. The CDR3 totals 17 residues. V gave up 0 bases and J gave up 3 bases, with 16 bases separating them. The CDR3 DNA is TGCGCCAGCAGTCAATCCGCAGGGAAGTGGGGAACAGATACGCAGTATTTT. Protein: CASSQSAGKWGTDTQYF.

The rearrangement joins TRBV29-1 to TRBJ1-1; D is perhaps TRBD1 (5 bases). The CDR3 length is 15 residues. Germline CDR1 SQVTM, CDR2 ANQGSEA. V lost 0 bases to trimming and J lost 10 bases, with 21 bases between them. This chain's CDR3 is CSVEDTVRLLQGAFF. The DNA for the CDR3 is TGCAGCGTTGAAGACACAGTGCGGCTGCTCCAGGGAGCTTTCTTT.